This T cell receptor beta chain comes out of a study of cytomegalovirus exposure and HLA in healthy donors. Study observations and caveats: Many donors shared some public TCRs, even though most TCR sequences were rare. The tendency of first-cohort TCR clusters to co-occur in the roughly 120 validation repertoires was identified by a subsequent analysis.

CDR3 size: 14 residues. The germline CDR1 and CDR2 sequences are SGHRS and YFSETQ. The V and J ends lost 1 base and 8 bases, in that order; junction bases with no gene match: 7. The 120-subject validation cohort, separate from the roughly 700-subject first cohort, included the donors. With respect to this clone: Its antigen is as yet unknown.

Measured with immunoSEQ multiplex PCR; TCRdb has only the in-frame clones, and not every one. The sample shows fewer than 300,000 clones, 70% to 90% of them seen only once. This receptor was identified in a woman between 18 and 29 years old in good health and CMV-seronegative. The chain uses TRBV5-1 and TRBJ1-2, with 8 bases that match TRBD1. The sample taken for sequencing was PBMCs. The CDR3 nucleotides read TGCGCCAGCAGCTTGAGGCAGGGGGCTGGGGGCTACACCTTC. It yields the protein CASSLRQGAGGYTF.